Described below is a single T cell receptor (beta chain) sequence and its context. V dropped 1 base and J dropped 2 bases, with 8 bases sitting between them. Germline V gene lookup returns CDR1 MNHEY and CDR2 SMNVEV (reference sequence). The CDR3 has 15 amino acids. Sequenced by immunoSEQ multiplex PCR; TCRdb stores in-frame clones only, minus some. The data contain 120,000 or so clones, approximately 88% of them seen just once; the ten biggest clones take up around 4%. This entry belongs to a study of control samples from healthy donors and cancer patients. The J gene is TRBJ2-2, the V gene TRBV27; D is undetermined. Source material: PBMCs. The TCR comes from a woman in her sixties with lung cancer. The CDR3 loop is CASSLFKINTGELFF. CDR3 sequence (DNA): TGTGCCAGCAGTTTATTCAAAATAAACACCGGGGAGCTGTTTTTT.